Included here is one T cell receptor beta chain sequence, with context. The antigen is undetermined. These data belong to a study of cytomegalovirus exposure and HLA in healthy donors. General study points: Reports credit the classifier with highly specific, highly sensitive diagnosis of cytomegalovirus status.

The CDR3 runs to 16 residues. V shed 5 bases and J 3 bases; nucleotides not matched to a gene: 9. Germline V gives CDR1 LNHDA, CDR2 SQIVND (reference sequence). The protocol was immunoSEQ multiplex PCR, while the TCRdb copy is restricted to in-frame clones and leaves out a portion. The data hold 110,000 to 150,000 clones, with roughly 92% observed a single time. This clonotype originated in a man younger than 35 in good health and CMV-seronegative. Sequenced: PBMCs. This chain uses TRBV19 with TRBJ1-5, with 8 bases lining up with TRBD1. The CDR3 DNA is TGTGCCAGTAGTCGGCAGGGGGCGGTTGTCAATCAGCCCCAGCATTTT. It encodes CASSRQGAVVNQPQHF.